These T cell receptor beta chains were read from a single sample in a study of OX40 agonist ivuxolimab in advanced cancers. Some clones are missing from TCRdb's copy, which holds only in-frame ones; the method was immunoSEQ multiplex PCR. The profile covers about 54,000 clones, with 84% appearing a single time and around 1.3% taken by the ten largest. The sample here was CD4+ or CD8+ T cells sorted from blood, taken in a trial of the OX40 agonist ivuxolimab. All receptors derive from an adult with an advanced solid tumor such as melanoma, head and neck, liver or kidney cancer. Both conserved end residues are part of each CDR3. The order of the fields is D gene, V gene, J gene, CDR3 length, clone size, CDR3 DNA, CDR3 protein. The D gene is left open where the match is weak. Some rows mark clone size as missing; the rest say once, few, many or name a class of expanded clone.

d_call: .
v_call: TRBV4-1
j_call: TRBJ2-3
cdr3_length: 12
clone_size: .
cdr3_nt: TGCGCCAGCAGCCAAGTGGGGGATACGCAGTATTTT
cdr3_aa: CASSQVGDTQYF

d_call: .
v_call: TRBV6-5
j_call: TRBJ1-5
cdr3_length: 15
clone_size: .
cdr3_nt: TGTGCCAGCAGTCCCGGGGCGGCCGGGAATCAGCCCCAGCATTTT
cdr3_aa: CASSPGAAGNQPQHF

d_call: TRBD1
v_call: TRBV28
j_call: TRBJ1-1
cdr3_length: 15
clone_size: .
cdr3_nt: TGTGCCAGCAGTTATAAGATACAGGGGGCGACTGAAGCTTTCTTT
cdr3_aa: CASSYKIQGATEAFF

d_call: .
v_call: TRBV10-2
j_call: TRBJ2-1
cdr3_length: 13
clone_size: .
cdr3_nt: TGCGCCAGCAGTGACGGGGCTAACAATGAGCAGTTCTTC
cdr3_aa: CASSDGANNEQFF

d_call: TRBD2
v_call: TRBV7-2
j_call: TRBJ2-3
cdr3_length: 15
clone_size: .
cdr3_nt: TGTGCCAGCAGCTTAGGCGCGGGAGGCACAGATACGCAGTATTTT
cdr3_aa: CASSLGAGGTDTQYF

d_call: .
v_call: TRBV4-3
j_call: TRBJ1-2
cdr3_length: 13
clone_size: few
cdr3_nt: TGCGCCAGCAGCCAAGCAGGGTTTGGCGGCTACACCTTC
cdr3_aa: CASSQAGFGGYTF

d_call: TRBD1
v_call: TRBV7-6
j_call: TRBJ1-2
cdr3_length: 14
clone_size: .
cdr3_nt: TGTGCCAGCAGCTTAGGGACAGGGATAGATGGCTACACCTTC
cdr3_aa: CASSLGTGIDGYTF

d_call: TRBD2
v_call: TRBV7-9
j_call: TRBJ2-5
cdr3_length: 16
clone_size: once
cdr3_nt: TGTGCCAGCAGCTTAGGTGAGGCGGGAGGAGGAGAGACCCAGTACTTC
cdr3_aa: CASSLGEAGGGETQYF

d_call: .
v_call: TRBV28
j_call: TRBJ1-5
cdr3_length: 19
clone_size: few
cdr3_nt: TGTGCCAGCGATATTCCATCCGGGACGGTACCATATAGCAATCAGCCCCAGCATTTT
cdr3_aa: CASDIPSGTVPYSNQPQHF

d_call: TRBD2
v_call: TRBV30
j_call: TRBJ2-1
cdr3_length: 16
clone_size: .
cdr3_nt: TGTGCCTGGAGTCTCCTAGCGGCGAGCTCCTACAATGAGCAGTTCTTC
cdr3_aa: CAWSLLAASSYNEQFF

d_call: .
v_call: TRBV19
j_call: TRBJ1-1
cdr3_length: 16
clone_size: .
cdr3_nt: TGTGCCAGTAGCGCCCCTCAGGGCCCTCGGAACACTGAAGCTTTCTTT
cdr3_aa: CASSAPQGPRNTEAFF

d_call: .
v_call: TRBV19
j_call: TRBJ1-1
cdr3_length: 16
clone_size: .
cdr3_nt: TGTGCCAGTAGATCTCACGGGCAGGGGATGAACACTGAAGCTTTCTTT
cdr3_aa: CASRSHGQGMNTEAFF

d_call: .
v_call: TRBV9
j_call: TRBJ1-1
cdr3_length: 15
clone_size: .
cdr3_nt: TGTGCCAGCAGCGTAGAGGGGGGGCCGGACACTGAAGCTTTCTTT
cdr3_aa: CASSVEGGPDTEAFF

d_call: .
v_call: TRBV5-4
j_call: TRBJ1-2
cdr3_length: 14
clone_size: .
cdr3_nt: TGTGCCAGCAGCTTGGCCTCAGGGTACTATGGCTACACCTTC
cdr3_aa: CASSLASGYYGYTF

d_call: .
v_call: TRBV5-8
j_call: TRBJ2-2
cdr3_length: 13
clone_size: .
cdr3_nt: TGTGCCAGCAGCTTTGGACCATACAGGGAGCTGTTTTTT
cdr3_aa: CASSFGPYRELFF

d_call: .
v_call: TRBV4-3
j_call: TRBJ1-4
cdr3_length: 16
clone_size: .
cdr3_nt: TGCGCCAGCAGCCAAGGCACTCCGTTGGAGGGTGAAAAACTGTTTTTT
cdr3_aa: CASSQGTPLEGEKLFF

d_call: TRBD2
v_call: TRBV7-2
j_call: TRBJ2-5
cdr3_length: 16
clone_size: .
cdr3_nt: TGTGCCAGCAGCTTAAGCCGGGAGGCCATGACCGGGGCCCAGTACTTC
cdr3_aa: CASSLSREAMTGAQYF

d_call: .
v_call: TRBV28
j_call: TRBJ1-2
cdr3_length: 13
clone_size: .
cdr3_nt: TGTGCCAGCGAGTCTGCCTTTAACTATGGCTACACCTTC
cdr3_aa: CASESAFNYGYTF

d_call: .
v_call: TRBV5-1
j_call: TRBJ1-5
cdr3_length: 14
clone_size: .
cdr3_nt: TGCGCCAGCAGCTTGGAACCCAGCAATCAGCCCCAGCATTTT
cdr3_aa: CASSLEPSNQPQHF

d_call: TRBD2
v_call: TRBV29-1
j_call: TRBJ2-5
cdr3_length: 13
clone_size: .
cdr3_nt: TGCAGCGTTGAAGAGGTGGGGGGGGAGACCCAGTACTTC
cdr3_aa: CSVEEVGGETQYF

d_call: .
v_call: TRBV6-5
j_call: TRBJ1-5
cdr3_length: 14
clone_size: .
cdr3_nt: TGTGCCAGCAGCTCGACAGGATCCGGTCAGCCCCAGCATTTT
cdr3_aa: CASSSTGSGQPQHF

d_call: TRBD2
v_call: TRBV28
j_call: TRBJ2-1
cdr3_length: 18
clone_size: once
cdr3_nt: TGTGCCAGCAGTCCCCGAGGACTAGCGGCTAGCTCCTACAATGAGCAGTTCTTC
cdr3_aa: CASSPRGLAASSYNEQFF

d_call: TRBD1
v_call: TRBV5-1
j_call: TRBJ1-2
cdr3_length: 14
clone_size: .
cdr3_nt: TGTGCCAGCAGCTCAGGACAGGGAGTCTATGGCTACACCTTC
cdr3_aa: CASSSGQGVYGYTF

d_call: .
v_call: TRBV6-1
j_call: TRBJ1-4
cdr3_length: 18
clone_size: few
cdr3_nt: TGTGCCAGCAGTGAAACGTGGGTGGGGATGGCAACTAATGAAAAACTGTTTTTT
cdr3_aa: CASSETWVGMATNEKLFF

d_call: .
v_call: TRBV7-8
j_call: TRBJ1-1
cdr3_length: 13
clone_size: .
cdr3_nt: TGTGCCAGCAATCAGGGTTTAGGGACTGAAGCTTTCTTT
cdr3_aa: CASNQGLGTEAFF

d_call: .
v_call: TRBV5-1
j_call: TRBJ1-6
cdr3_length: 14
clone_size: .
cdr3_nt: TGCGCCAGCAGCTTGGGAGGGTTAGACTCACCCCTCCACTTT
cdr3_aa: CASSLGGLDSPLHF

d_call: .
v_call: TRBV6-5
j_call: TRBJ2-7
cdr3_length: 15
clone_size: .
cdr3_nt: TGTGCCAGCAGGGGTTGGCGGGGTCTTAGATACGAGCAGTACTTC
cdr3_aa: CASRGWRGLRYEQYF

d_call: TRBD2
v_call: TRBV5-1
j_call: TRBJ2-7
cdr3_length: 15
clone_size: .
cdr3_nt: TGCGCCAGCAGCTTGGTCCCTAGCGGGAACTACGAGCAGTACTTC
cdr3_aa: CASSLVPSGNYEQYF

d_call: .
v_call: TRBV11-2
j_call: TRBJ2-1
cdr3_length: 14
clone_size: .
cdr3_nt: TGTGCCAGCCTCGGCGGGATTGAGCACAATGAGCAGTTCTTC
cdr3_aa: CASLGGIEHNEQFF

d_call: .
v_call: TRBV5-6
j_call: TRBJ2-7
cdr3_length: 13
clone_size: .
cdr3_nt: TGTGCCAGCAGCCCCCTTTTGCGCGACGAGCAGTACTTC
cdr3_aa: CASSPLLRDEQYF

d_call: TRBD1
v_call: TRBV30
j_call: TRBJ1-1
cdr3_length: 15
clone_size: .
cdr3_nt: TGTGCCTGGAGTTACAGGGGGCTATACGGCACTGAAGCTTTCTTT
cdr3_aa: CAWSYRGLYGTEAFF

d_call: TRBD1
v_call: TRBV5-5
j_call: TRBJ2-4
cdr3_length: 15
clone_size: once
cdr3_nt: TGTGCCAGCAGCATCCAGGGACAGGGTATTGGCATTCAGTACTTC
cdr3_aa: CASSIQGQGIGIQYF

d_call: TRBD1
v_call: TRBV19
j_call: TRBJ2-2
cdr3_length: 16
clone_size: .
cdr3_nt: TGTGCCAGTAGTATAATACAGGGGGCGAACACCGGGGAGCTGTTTTTT
cdr3_aa: CASSIIQGANTGELFF

d_call: TRBD2
v_call: TRBV25-1
j_call: TRBJ2-1
cdr3_length: 16
clone_size: .
cdr3_nt: TGTGCCAGCAGCGAGAGGGGCGGGAGGTACTACAATGAGCAGTTCTTC
cdr3_aa: CASSERGGRYYNEQFF

d_call: TRBD2
v_call: TRBV11-3
j_call: TRBJ2-7
cdr3_length: 14
clone_size: .
cdr3_nt: TGTGCCAGCAGCCGGACTAGCGGGAGCCACGAGCAGTACTTC
cdr3_aa: CASSRTSGSHEQYF

d_call: TRBD1
v_call: TRBV19
j_call: TRBJ1-5
cdr3_length: 15
clone_size: .
cdr3_nt: TGTGCCAGTAGAGGGACAGGGGGCACGGGACAGCCCCAGCATTTT
cdr3_aa: CASRGTGGTGQPQHF

d_call: .
v_call: TRBV6-6
j_call: TRBJ1-5
cdr3_length: 13
clone_size: .
cdr3_nt: TGTGCCAGCAGTCGACACGGAAATCAGCCCCAGCATTTT
cdr3_aa: CASSRHGNQPQHF

d_call: .
v_call: TRBV19
j_call: TRBJ1-1
cdr3_length: 13
clone_size: .
cdr3_nt: TGTGCCAGTAGTCGGGCCGTGAACACTGAAGCTTTCTTT
cdr3_aa: CASSRAVNTEAFF

d_call: .
v_call: TRBV28
j_call: TRBJ2-3
cdr3_length: 13
clone_size: .
cdr3_nt: TGTGCCAGCAGCGGACAACGCACAGATACGCAGTATTTT
cdr3_aa: CASSGQRTDTQYF

d_call: TRBD2
v_call: TRBV5-1
j_call: TRBJ2-1
cdr3_length: 15
clone_size: .
cdr3_nt: TGCGCCAGCAGCCCCCGGGAGGCCCTTTACAATGAGCAGTTCTTC
cdr3_aa: CASSPREALYNEQFF

d_call: .
v_call: TRBV10-1
j_call: TRBJ1-1
cdr3_length: 13
clone_size: .
cdr3_nt: TGCGCCAGCAGTGAGACAGAGGACACTGAAGCTTTCTTT
cdr3_aa: CASSETEDTEAFF

d_call: .
v_call: TRBV6-6
j_call: TRBJ1-4
cdr3_length: 16
clone_size: .
cdr3_nt: TGTGCCAGCAGTACGGGACCGCCGGCACTAGCCGAAAAACTGTTTTTT
cdr3_aa: CASSTGPPALAEKLFF

d_call: .
v_call: TRBV27
j_call: TRBJ1-2
cdr3_length: 16
clone_size: .
cdr3_nt: TGTGCCAGCAGTTCAAGATCGCGACCCTCTAACTATGGCTACACCTTC
cdr3_aa: CASSSRSRPSNYGYTF